This T cell receptor (beta chain) derives from a study of CD8+ T cells in alopecia areata. In the case of this clone: What it binds is unknown. Genes here carry mouse names. The read terminates 4 residues before the CDR3 end, so the remaining end is supplied by the germline J gene.

Extraction and reverse transcription of RNA yielded cDNA as the sequencing template. Profiled with immunoSEQ multiplex PCR; TCRdb holds only in-frame clones, not every one. Singletons are absent from the sample, which has 250,000 or so clones. Study conclusions and caveats: Whereas mice showed it more clearly, TCR sharing across patients was murkier, possibly because of HLA. Scalp sequencing captures resident alphabeta T cells of normal skin too.

The CDR3 covers 14 residues. CDR1 is NSQYPW and CDR2 is LRSPGD in the germline V gene (reference sequence). The J segment lost 3 bases and the V segment lost 4 bases, leaving 3 bases of the junction unmatched. Markers including CD4, CD8alpha, NKG2D and NKG2ACE guided sorting of pooled cutaneous lymph node cells. The gene calls are TRBV1 and TRBJ2-7, with 10 bases aligning to TRBD1. The sequenced sample was CD4+ T cells sorted from a lymph node. The sequence was collected from a C3H/HeJ mouse with alopecia areata. This mouse strain has H2-k as its MHC haplotype. CDR3 region: CTCSGGQGNYEQYF. The sequenced CDR3 bases are TGCACCTGCAGTGGGGGACAGGGGAACTAT.